This T cell receptor beta chain was recorded in a study of blood T cells in healthy people across ages. Only a few counts were recorded for this clonotype. Germline V gene sequence: CDR1 SGHTA, CDR2 FQGNSA. CDR3 size: 15 residues. The V and J ends lost 5 bases and 3 bases, in that order; junction bases with no gene match: 9. Alongside a J-beta primer mix, a sample-barcoded 5' primer served in a second PCR lasting about 7 to 11 cycles. TCRdb independently ran MiXCR on the 5' RACE reads; one entry per CDR3 protein. The sample contains about 800,000 distinct CDR3 sequences, approximately 25% of which appear only once. These same records also appear under a second study, on T cells of mothers and their children. From that paper: Over 5 children and their three healthy Caucasian mothers were the donors. Thymic selection molds TCR recombination output in much the same way for related pairs as for unrelated pairs.

Material for sequencing was blood. The source of this sequence is a boy aged 5-17 years in good health. The rearrangement joins TRBV7-2 to TRBJ2-7, with TRBD2 identical over 8 bases. CDR3 amino acids: CASSTQGLGDYEQYF. In DNA, the CDR3 is TGTGCCAGCAGCACCCAGGGACTAGGGGACTACGAGCAGTACTTC.